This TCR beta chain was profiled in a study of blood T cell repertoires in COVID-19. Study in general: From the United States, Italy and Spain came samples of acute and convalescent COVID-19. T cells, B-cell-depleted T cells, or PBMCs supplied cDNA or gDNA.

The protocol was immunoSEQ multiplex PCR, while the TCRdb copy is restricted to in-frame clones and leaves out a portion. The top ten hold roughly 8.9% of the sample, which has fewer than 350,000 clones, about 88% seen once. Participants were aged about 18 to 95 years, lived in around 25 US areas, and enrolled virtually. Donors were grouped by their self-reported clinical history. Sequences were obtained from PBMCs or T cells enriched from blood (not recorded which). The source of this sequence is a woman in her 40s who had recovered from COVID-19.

The CDR3 DNA reads TGTGCCAGCAGCTCCTGGGACAGGGCTGGCTATGGCTACACCTTC. Protein: CASSSWDRAGYGYTF. V gene TRBV5-4 combines with J gene TRBJ1-2, with 9 positions matching TRBD1. The trim removed 3 bases at V and 4 bases at J, leaving 7 bases unmatched. This CDR3 is 15 amino acids long. Germline V CDR1 and CDR2: SGHNT, YYREEE (reference sequence).